Below, 30 T cell receptor beta chains from the same sample are listed, as sequenced in a study of vaccination and CD4 T cells after COVID-19. These TCRs are of unknown antigen specificity. The treatment denotes: roughly nine-day PBMC culture with coronavirus spike peptide pools or control peptides (ViraFEST assay). The study sequenced cultured CD4+ T cell DNA using the Oncomine TCR Beta short-read assay. From the PCR reads, TCRdb called clonotypes with MiXCR, one entry per CDR3 protein. In the table there are 12,000 or so distinct CDR3 sequences, roughly 48% of which are singletons. Input material: CD4+ T cells from blood, cultured in vitro. Receptor source: a human donor who had recovered from COVID-19.

The CDR3 region has the DNA TGTGCCTGTACCCCTGAGACCCATGATGGCTACACCTTC. This gives the protein CACTPETHDGYTF. V gene TRBV30 combines with J gene TRBJ1-2; D remains unclear. The CDR3 is 13 amino acids. V lost 6 bases and J 6 bases, leaving 17 bases between the germline ends. Germline V gives CDR1 GTSNPN, CDR2 SVGIG (reference sequence). Full variable domain (missing parts from reference TRBV30 and TRBJ1-2): SQTIHQWPATLVQPVGSPLSLECTVEGTSNPNLYWYRQAAGRGLQLLFYSVGIGQISSEVPQNLSASRPQDRQFILSSKKLLLSDSGFYLCACTPETHDGYTFGSGTRLTVV.

This clonotype was picked up a small number of times. The chain employs TRBV7-6 and TRBJ2-3; D possibly corresponds to TRBD1 (5 bases). V lost 5 bases and J 4 bases, leaving 10 bases between the germline ends. The CDR3 loop spans 13 amino acids. Per germline, CDR1 SGHVS and CDR2 FNYEAQ. CDR3 nucleotide sequence: TGTGCCAGCAGCCCGACCAGGGCAGATACGCAGTATTTT. Protein: CASSPTRADTQYF. Supplemented by reference TRBV7-6 and TRBJ2-3, the full variable domain reads GAGVSQSPRYKVTKRGQDVALRCDPISGHVSLYWYRQALGQGPEFLTYFNYEAQQDKSGLPNDRFSAERPEGSISTLTIQRTEQRDSAMYRCASSPTRADTQYFGPGTRLTVL.

The chain recombines TRBV2 with TRBJ2-1; the match to TRBD1 covers 7 bases. CDR1 is SNHLY and CDR2 is FYNNEI in the germline V gene. The CDR3 sequence is 15 residues long. J was trimmed by 0 bases and V by 5 bases; bases with no gene match: 4. CDR3 sequence: CASSMRQGSYNEQFF. The CDR3 nucleotides are TGTGCCAGCAGTATGAGACAGGGCTCCTACAATGAGCAGTTCTTC.

The chain employs TRBV19 and TRBJ1-5; 7 nucleotides align to TRBD1. Germline CDR1 reads LNHDA; CDR2 reads SQIVND (reference sequence). V was pared by 9 bases and J by 2 bases, with 7 bases of the junction left unmatched. This CDR3 contains 14 residues. The CDR3 protein is CASNRGEGNQPQHF. CDR3 nucleotides: TGTGCCAGCAACAGGGGAGAAGGCAATCAGCCCCAGCATTTT.

The chain employs TRBV15 and TRBJ2-7; D call uncertain. The V end lost 0 bases, the J end lost 1 base, and 13 bases lay between the germline ends. CDR1 LNHNV and CDR2 YYDKDF come from the germline V gene (reference sequence). The CDR3 covers 16 residues. The CDR3 protein is CATSRELVPGSYEQYF. CDR3 DNA sequence: TGTGCCACCAGCAGAGAACTGGTACCGGGTTCCTACGAGCAGTACTTC.

This clonotype has just a few counts. The chain combines TRBV7-2 with TRBJ1-5, with 7 bases aligning to TRBD1. V was clipped by 1 base and J by 5 bases; unmatched bases: 14. Per germline, CDR1 SGHTA and CDR2 FQGNSA. The CDR3 has 18 amino acids. The CDR3 spells CASSLEGGAGGQYQPQHF. CDR3 bases: TGTGCCAGCAGCTTAGAGGGCGGGGCAGGGGGTCAATATCAGCCCCAGCATTTT.

J is TRBJ2-7 and V is TRBV7-2; 12 bases fit TRBD2. This CDR3 region has 14 residues. Per the germline V gene, CDR1 is SGHTA and CDR2 is FQGNSA. With V trimmed by 5 bases and J by 4 bases, 3 bases remained unmatched. CDR3 in amino acids: CASSRTSGRYEQYF. The DNA of the CDR3 is TGTGCCAGCAGCCGAACTAGCGGGAGGTACGAGCAGTACTTC.

The gene calls are TRBV28 and TRBJ1-2; the D is unclear. The germline gives CDR1 MDHEN, CDR2 SYDVKM. This CDR3 region has 12 residues. Deletions cut 2 bases from V and 7 bases from J, with 8 bases between. The CDR3 sequence is CASSLITGGYTF. CDR3 nucleotide sequence: TGTGCCAGCAGTTTAATAACCGGTGGCTACACCTTC.

The V and J genes are TRBV6-1 and TRBJ1-2; maybe TRBD1 (5 bases). This CDR3 is built from 13 residues. V was cut by 6 bases and J by 3 bases, with 11 bases left in between. Per the germline V gene, CDR1 is MNHNS and CDR2 is SASEGT. The CDR3 DNA is TGTGCCAGCAGCCTCGGACACTACTATGGCTACACCTTC. Its protein product is CASSLGHYYGYTF.

The CDR3 DNA is TGTGCCAGCAGCTTAACTTATACAAGGGACGAGCAGTACTTC. The encoded protein is CASSLTYTRDEQYF. The V call is TRBV7-8, the J call TRBJ2-7; D call uncertain. There are 14 residues in the CDR3. The germline V and J ends were trimmed by 2 bases and 5 bases, with 13 bases remaining between them. From germline, CDR1 is SGHVS and CDR2 FQNEAQ.

CDR3 sequence reads: CAWRAGTVSLDYTGELFF. CDR3 DNA: TGTGCCTGGAGAGCCGGGACGGTGTCTTTAGATTACACCGGGGAGCTGTTTTTT. The chain links TRBV30 to TRBJ2-2, with D possibly being TRBD1 or TRBD2 (5 bases each). The CDR3 runs 18 residues. V lost 3 bases to trimming and J lost 3 bases, with 23 bases between them. Germline V gene sequence: CDR1 GTSNPN, CDR2 SVGIG (reference sequence).

This chain connects TRBV27 to TRBJ2-7; 10 nucleotides line up with TRBD2. In germline, CDR1 is MNHEY, CDR2 SMNVEV (reference sequence). The CDR3 has 15 residues. The V gene end was trimmed by 5 bases and the J gene end by 2 bases; junction bases not matched to a gene: 6. The CDR3 region has the DNA TGTGCCAGCAGTCAAACTAGCGGGGAAGCCTACGAGCAGTACTTC. This sequence encodes CASSQTSGEAYEQYF.

V and J are TRBV19 and TRBJ2-5, with D perhaps TRBD2 (5 bases). From germline, CDR1 is LNHDA and CDR2 SQIVND (reference sequence). The CDR3 is 15 amino acids. Trimming cost V 1 base and J 0 bases, with 9 bases left between them. CDR3 bases: TGTGCCAGTAGTATAGCGGCGGACTACCAAGAGACCCAGTACTTC. Protein product: CASSIAADYQETQYF.

The chain employs TRBV12-1 and TRBJ2-2; TRBD2 was called by the table and not checked on the DNA. TRBV12-1 is classified as a pseudogene. This CDR3 spans 17 amino acids. The CDR3 coding sequence is TGTGCCAGCAGCTTTGGGCGGGAGGGCCATTGGGTCGGGGAGCTGTTTTTT. Its translation: CASSFGREGHWVGELFF.

V and J are TRBV5-4 and TRBJ1-2; 8 bases match TRBD1. The CDR3 length is 14 residues. Germline V CDR1 and CDR2: SGHNT, YYREEE (reference sequence). Trimming removed 5 bases from V and 3 bases from J; junction bases left unmatched: 6. The DNA for the CDR3 is TGTGCCAGCAGGCGGACAGGGCACGACTATGGCTACACCTTC. This translates into CASRRTGHDYGYTF.

The chain is built from TRBV11-3 and TRBJ2-1, with D perhaps matching TRBD1 or TRBD2 (5 bases each). The germline V gene encodes CDR1 SGHNT and CDR2 YENEEA. The CDR3 is 17 amino acids. V was pared by 6 bases and J by 0 bases, with 18 bases between. The CDR3 DNA reads TGTGCCAGCAGTCCTGGCCTGGGACGGGGCTCCTACAATGAGCAGTTCTTC. Its protein product is CASSPGLGRGSYNEQFF.

The chain has TRBV14 and TRBJ1-1; D possibly corresponds to TRBD1 (5 bases). CDR3 length: 13 residues. Germline V lookup: CDR1 SGHDN, CDR2 FVKESK. Trimming took 4 bases from V and 9 from J, leaving 15 bases between them. In nucleotides, the CDR3 is TGTGCCAGCAGCCTTTCGGCCGGGACTAAAGCTTTCTTT. Its translation: CASSLSAGTKAFF.

The count of this clonotype is one. The rearrangement links TRBV12-3 or TRBV12-4 to TRBJ2-1; D remains unclear. V was cut by 1 base and J by 9 bases, with 7 bases left in between. The CDR3 runs to 12 residues. The CDR3 here is CASSLGSGEQFF. In DNA, the CDR3 is TGTGCCAGCAGTTTAGGGTCAGGTGAGCAGTTCTTC.

V and J are TRBV19 and TRBJ1-2; D gene ambiguous. The CDR3 has 13 residues. Germline loops: CDR1 LNHDA, CDR2 SQIVND (reference sequence). Trimming left V 3 bases short and J 4 bases short, with 9 bases between. The CDR3 sequence is CASSISQFYGYTF. Here the CDR3 DNA reads TGTGCCAGTAGTATTAGTCAGTTCTATGGCTACACCTTC. Drawing the rest from reference TRBV19 and TRBJ1-2, the complete variable domain is DGGITQSPKYLFRKEGQNVTLSCEQNLNHDAMYWYRQDPGQGLRLIYYSQIVNDFQKGDIAEGYSVSREKKESFPLTVTSAQKNPTAFYLCASSISQFYGYTFGSGTRLTVV.

This chain joins TRBV2 and TRBJ2-7; 8 bases map to TRBD1. The CDR3 has 14 amino acids. V gave up 4 bases and J gave up 4 bases; unmatched junction bases: 6. CDR1 SNHLY and CDR2 FYNNEI come from the germline V gene. CDR3 in amino acids: CASSGGGQAYEQYF. CDR3 DNA sequence: TGTGCCAGCAGTGGAGGGGGACAGGCTTACGAGCAGTACTTC.

The chain employs TRBV5-1 and TRBJ2-3, with TRBD2 matching 11 bases. Germline CDR1 SGHRS, CDR2 YFSETQ. The CDR3 runs 16 residues. V shed 4 bases and J 1 base; nucleotides not matched to a gene: 5. The DNA of the CDR3 is TGCGCCAGCAGCCCTTTGACTAGCGGGGGCACAGATACGCAGTATTTT. Its protein is CASSPLTSGGTDTQYF.

The chain is built from TRBV20-1 and TRBJ1-1; TRBD1 aligns across 8 bases. The CDR3 spans 12 residues. Germline V gene lookup returns CDR1 DFQATT and CDR2 SNEGSKA (reference sequence). V gave up 6 bases and J gave up 9 bases; unmatched junction bases: 9. CDR3 nucleotides: TGCAGTGCCTCTGACAGGGGAACCCAAGCTTTCTTT. The encoded protein is CSASDRGTQAFF.

V usage is TRBV7-9 and J usage is TRBJ2-7; 12 nucleotides line up with TRBD2. The length of the CDR3 is 16 residues. V shed 3 bases, J shed 2 bases, and the junction held 5 bases outside the gene matches. Germline CDR1 SEHNR, CDR2 FQNEAQ (reference sequence). CDR3 protein: CASSFGTSGPAYEQYF. The CDR3 region has the DNA TGTGCCAGCAGCTTCGGGACTAGCGGGCCGGCCTACGAGCAGTACTTC.

The rearrangement uses TRBV14 and TRBJ1-1; D remains unclear. From germline, CDR1 is SGHDN and CDR2 FVKESK. Trimming pared 3 bases from V and 6 bases from J, leaving 17 bases between. There are 15 residues in the CDR3. The CDR3 nucleotides read TGTGCCAGCAGCCAGCCGGGAGAGGTGGACGCTGAAGCTTTCTTT. This translates into CASSQPGEVDAEAFF.

The rearrangement links TRBV7-8 to TRBJ2-1; TRBD1 matches at 9 bases. V was pared by 4 bases and J by 13 bases, with 2 bases of the junction left unmatched. The germline V gene has CDR1 SGHVS and CDR2 FQNEAQ. The CDR3 length is 11 residues. The CDR3 bases are TGTGCCAGCAGCTGGGACAGGGACCAGTTCTTC. The encoded protein is CASSWDRDQFF.

The rearrangement joins TRBV11-3 to TRBJ2-1; D not resolved. Germline V gene lookup returns CDR1 SGHNT and CDR2 YENEEA. Trimming cost V 5 bases and J 0 bases, with 11 bases left between them. This CDR3 is built from 15 residues. CDR3 in amino acids: CASSQTSFSYNEQFF. DNA for the CDR3: TGTGCCAGCAGCCAGACTTCCTTCTCCTACAATGAGCAGTTCTTC.

The chain employs TRBV7-6 and TRBJ2-1; no clear D gene. Trimming removed 4 bases from V and 9 bases from J, with 13 bases in between. CDR1 and CDR2 (germline): SGHVS, FNYEAQ. This CDR3 has 13 residues. This CDR3 is CASSSLSGSEQFF. CDR3 DNA sequence: TGTGCCAGCAGCTCACTCTCGGGTAGTGAGCAGTTCTTC.

This clonotype was recorded once. This chain connects TRBV7-3 to TRBJ2-6; no definite D call. The CDR3 length is 12 residues. Trimming left V 6 bases short and J 3 bases short, with 3 bases between. Germline V CDR1 and CDR2: SGHTA, FQGTGA. The CDR3 loop is CASRGGANVLTF. The CDR3 DNA reads TGTGCCAGCAGAGGTGGGGCCAACGTCCTGACTTTC.

The rearrangement joins TRBV18 to TRBJ1-1, with unresolved D. This CDR3 has 13 residues. Trimming stripped 3 bases from V and 4 bases from J, with 9 bases between. The germline V gene has CDR1 KGHSH and CDR2 LQKENI. The CDR3, as DNA: TGTGCCAGCTCACCGGATTTGGGCACTGAAGCTTTCTTT. It yields the protein CASSPDLGTEAFF.

This chain connects TRBV11-2 to TRBJ2-2; 8 bases fit TRBD2. The CDR3 contains 17 residues. Trimming took 5 bases from V and 0 from J; bases not matched to a gene: 8. CDR1 SGHAT and CDR2 FQNNGV come from the germline V gene. The CDR3, as DNA: TGTGCCAGCAGCCTCACCTTAGCGGGATCGAACACCGGGGAGCTGTTTTTT. Its translation is CASSLTLAGSNTGELFF.